Following are 14 T cell receptor beta chains from one sample sequenced in a study of cytomegalovirus exposure and HLA in healthy donors. The primer mix had 60 Vbeta and 13 Jbeta primers. Profiled with immunoSEQ multiplex PCR; TCRdb holds only in-frame clones, not every one. Of around 140,000 clones listed, 75% to 85% were seen once; the top ten hold less than 7.5%. What was sequenced was PBMCs. The receptors derive from a woman aged 40 to 50 in good health and CMV-seropositive.

The chain uses TRBV5-4 and TRBJ1-4; 10 bases match TRBD1. There are 17 residues in the CDR3. The germline V gene encodes CDR1 SGHNT and CDR2 YYREEE (reference sequence). With V trimmed by 4 bases and J by 6 bases, 12 bases remained unmatched. CDR3 bases: TGTGCCAGCAGCCCGGGACCCGGGACAGGGGATTATGAAAAACTGTTTTTT. This gives the protein CASSPGPGTGDYEKLFF.

This chain links TRBV2 with TRBJ2-7, with D hard to call. The V end was cut by 6 bases, the J end by 3 bases, with 9 bases between. The CDR3 has 12 residues. Germline V gene data show CDR1 as SNHLY and CDR2 as FYNNEI. CDR3 amino acids: CASRAPGYEQYF. DNA of the CDR3: TGTGCCAGCAGGGCCCCGGGCTACGAGCAGTACTTC.

V is TRBV29-1 and J is TRBJ2-1, with a possible D match to TRBD1 (5 bases). Trimming removed 2 bases at V and 6 bases at J, with 11 bases between. This CDR3 has 13 residues. From germline, CDR1 is SQVTM and CDR2 ANQGSEA. The CDR3: CSVERARANEQFF. The CDR3 DNA is TGCAGCGTTGAAAGGGCCAGGGCCAATGAGCAGTTCTTC.

V and J are TRBV7-8 and TRBJ1-4, with 8 bases aligning to TRBD1. J was trimmed by 7 bases and V by 5 bases; bases with no gene match: 6. Germline CDR1 SGHVS, CDR2 FQNEAQ. The CDR3 consists of 14 residues. The CDR3 bases are TGTGCCAGCAGCGCGGGACAGGTGCCTGAAAAACTGTTTTTT. Its protein is CASSAGQVPEKLFF.

The CDR3 coding sequence is TGTGCCAGCAGCTTGGAGGGACTAGCGAGAAGCTCCTACGAGCAGTACTTC. Translated: CASSLEGLARSSYEQYF. J is TRBJ2-7 and V is TRBV5-6; 10 bases map to TRBD2. Germline CDR1 SGHDT, CDR2 YYEEEE. V lost 0 bases, J lost 0 bases, and 6 bases stayed unmatched. The CDR3 extends over 17 amino acids.

The gene calls are TRBV29-1 and TRBJ2-1; D perhaps matches TRBD1 (6 bases). Germline assignment: CDR1 SQVTM and CDR2 ANQGSEA. This CDR3 has 18 amino acids. The ends were cut back, 0 bases at V and 0 bases at J, with 18 bases in the middle. The CDR3, as DNA: TGCAGCGTTGAAGATCTTGAGGGGGAAACACGCTCCTACAATGAGCAGTTCTTC. As protein: CSVEDLEGETRSYNEQFF.

This clone was seen a few times. This chain uses TRBV4-2 with TRBJ2-2; D is unresolved. V was shortened by 0 bases and J by 4 bases, with 12 bases between the two germline ends. CDR3 size: 16 residues. CDR1 LGHNA and CDR2 YNFKEQ come from the germline V gene. CDR3 residues: CASSQETRQTTGELFF. In DNA, the CDR3 is TGTGCCAGCAGCCAAGAAACGAGACAAACCACCGGGGAGCTGTTTTTT.

V usage is TRBV5-1 and J usage is TRBJ2-3, with 9 positions matching TRBD1. Trimming cost V 2 bases and J 0 bases; bases outside gene matches: 4. The CDR3 sequence is 16 residues long. Germline CDR1 SGHRS, CDR2 YFSETQ. Here the CDR3 DNA reads TGCGCCAGCAGCTTCAGACAGGGGGGGAGCACAGATACGCAGTATTTT. Protein: CASSFRQGGSTDTQYF.

J is TRBJ2-7 and V is TRBV7-2; TRBD2 agrees at 10 bases. CDR3 length: 16 amino acids. Per germline, CDR1 SGHTA and CDR2 FQGNSA. The J segment lost 0 bases and the V segment lost 4 bases, leaving 6 bases of the junction unmatched. CDR3 DNA sequence: TGTGCCAGCAGCTCGACAGCGGGAGGGGGCTCCTACGAGCAGTACTTC. Protein product: CASSSTAGGGSYEQYF.

The CDR3 region has the DNA TGCGCCAGCAGCCAAGATGTTAACGGGGGGCATGGTGGCTACACCTTC. It specifies CASSQDVNGGHGGYTF. The V call is TRBV4-1, the J call TRBJ1-2, with D perhaps matching TRBD1 (6 bases). The ends were cut back, 0 bases at V and 7 bases at J, with 18 bases in the middle. CDR1 MGHRA and CDR2 YSYEKL come from the germline V gene. This CDR3 comprises 16 residues.

The chain has TRBV7-2 and TRBJ1-2; 8 bases are shared with TRBD1. CDR3 size: 16 residues. V dropped 0 bases and J dropped 4; count of bases not matched to a gene: 7. Germline loops: CDR1 SGHTA, CDR2 FQGNSA. In DNA form, the CDR3 reads TGTGCCAGCAGCTTAGCCATGACAGGGGCGATCTATGGCTACACCTTC. Translating gives CASSLAMTGAIYGYTF. Based on the CDR3 plus reference TRBV7-2 and TRBJ1-2, the full variable domain is GAGVSQSPSNKVTEKGKDVELRCDPISGHTALYWYRQSLGQGLEFLIYFQGNSAPDKSGLPSDRFSAERTGGSVSTLTIQRTQQEDSAVYLCASSLAMTGAIYGYTFGSGTRLTVV.

This clone was picked up one time. The V gene is TRBV1, the J gene TRBJ2-7; TRBD2, the table's D call, lacks a check against the DNA. TRBV1 is a listed pseudogene. The CDR3 has 12 amino acids. CDR3 bases: TGCACCAGCAGCCAAGGTATCTACGAGCAGTACTTC. Amino acids: CTSSQGIYEQYF.

The chain recombines TRBV6-1 with TRBJ1-1; a possible D gene is TRBD1 (5 bases). Trimming took 6 bases from V and 4 from J, leaving 15 bases between them. Germline V lookup: CDR1 MNHNS, CDR2 SASEGT. The CDR3 runs to 14 residues. CDR3 sequence (DNA): TGTGCCAGCAGCCCTACCCCGGGGGGCACTGAAGCTTTCTTT. This gives the protein CASSPTPGGTEAFF.

The chain recombines TRBV12-2 with TRBJ2-3; TRBD2, the table's D call, was not compared with the DNA. TRBV12-2 is marked as a pseudogene. The CDR3 runs 12 residues. CDR3 sequence reads: CASRLAGATQYF. Written as DNA, the CDR3 is TGTGCAAGTCGCTTAGCGGGAGCCACGCAGTATTTT.